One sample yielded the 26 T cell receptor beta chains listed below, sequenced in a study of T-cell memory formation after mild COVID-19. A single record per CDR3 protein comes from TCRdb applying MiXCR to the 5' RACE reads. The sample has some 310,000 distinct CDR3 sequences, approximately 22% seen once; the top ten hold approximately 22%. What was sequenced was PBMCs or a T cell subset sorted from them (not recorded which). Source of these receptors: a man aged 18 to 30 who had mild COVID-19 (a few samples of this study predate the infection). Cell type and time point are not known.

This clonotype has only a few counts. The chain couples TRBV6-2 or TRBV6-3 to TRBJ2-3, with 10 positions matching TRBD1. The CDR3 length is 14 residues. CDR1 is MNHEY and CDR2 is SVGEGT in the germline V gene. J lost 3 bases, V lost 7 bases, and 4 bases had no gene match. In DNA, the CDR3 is TGTGCCAGCACCAGGACAGGGGGAACAGATACGCAGTATTTT. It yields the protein CASTRTGGTDTQYF.

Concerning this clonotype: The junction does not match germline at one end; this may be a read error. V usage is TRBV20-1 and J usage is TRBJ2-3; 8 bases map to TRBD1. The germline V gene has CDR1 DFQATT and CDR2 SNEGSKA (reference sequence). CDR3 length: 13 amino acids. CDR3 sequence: CSAIDRGTDTQYF. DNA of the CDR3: TGCAGTGCTATAGACAGGGGCACAGATACTCAGTATTTT.

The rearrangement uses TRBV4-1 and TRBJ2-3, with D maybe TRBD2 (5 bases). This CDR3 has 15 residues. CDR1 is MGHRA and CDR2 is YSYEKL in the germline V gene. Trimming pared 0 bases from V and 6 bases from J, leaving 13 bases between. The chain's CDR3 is CASSQDRGLVDTQYF. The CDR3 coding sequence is TGCGCCAGCAGCCAAGACCGGGGTCTGGTGGATACGCAGTATTTT.

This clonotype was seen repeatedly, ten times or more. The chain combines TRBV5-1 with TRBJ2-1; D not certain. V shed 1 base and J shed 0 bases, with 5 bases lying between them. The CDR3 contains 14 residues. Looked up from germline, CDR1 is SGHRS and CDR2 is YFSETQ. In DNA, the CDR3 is TGCGCCAGCAGCTTGCTAAACTCCTACAATGAGCAGTTCTTC. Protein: CASSLLNSYNEQFF. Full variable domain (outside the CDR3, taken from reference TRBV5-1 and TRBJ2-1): KAGVTQTPRYLIKTRGQQVTLSCSPISGHRSVSWYQQTPGQGLQFLFEYFSETQRNKGNFPGRFSGRQFSNSRSEMNVSTLELGDSALYLCASSLLNSYNEQFFGPGTRLTVL.

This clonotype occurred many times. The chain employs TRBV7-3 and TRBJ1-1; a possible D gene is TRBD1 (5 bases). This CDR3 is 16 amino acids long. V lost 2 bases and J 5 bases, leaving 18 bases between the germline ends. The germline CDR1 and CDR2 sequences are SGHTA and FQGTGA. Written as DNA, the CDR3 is TGTGCCAGCAGCTTAGATGGTCTCAGGGATCGTACTGAAGCTTTCTTT. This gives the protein CASSLDGLRDRTEAFF.

CDR3 residues: CASSYFGNEPQHF. In nucleotides, the CDR3 is TGTGCCAGCAGTTATTTCGGGAATGAGCCCCAGCATTTT. The rearrangement uses TRBV6-5 and TRBJ1-5; D ambiguous. CDR1 is MNHEY and CDR2 is SVGAGI in the germline V gene. This CDR3 comprises 13 residues. V shed 3 bases and J shed 8 bases, with 11 bases lying between them.

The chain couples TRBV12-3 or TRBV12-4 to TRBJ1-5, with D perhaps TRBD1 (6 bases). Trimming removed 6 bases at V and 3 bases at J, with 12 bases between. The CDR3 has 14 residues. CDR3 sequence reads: CASSEGGNNQPQHF. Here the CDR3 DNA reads TGTGCCAGCAGCGAGGGGGGGAACAATCAGCCCCAGCATTTT.

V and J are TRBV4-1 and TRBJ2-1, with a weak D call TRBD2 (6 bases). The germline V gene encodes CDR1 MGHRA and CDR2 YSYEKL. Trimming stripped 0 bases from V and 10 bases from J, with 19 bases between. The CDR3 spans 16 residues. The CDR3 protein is CASSQEGLGFWGEQFF. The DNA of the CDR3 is TGCGCCAGCAGCCAAGAGGGACTCGGATTTTGGGGGGAGCAGTTCTTC.

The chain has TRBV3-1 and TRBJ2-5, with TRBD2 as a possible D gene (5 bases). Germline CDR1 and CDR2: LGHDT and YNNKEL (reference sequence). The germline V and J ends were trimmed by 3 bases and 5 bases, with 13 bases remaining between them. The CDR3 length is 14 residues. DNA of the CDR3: TGTGCCAGCAGCCAGCTGAGGGCCACGGAGACCCAGTACTTC. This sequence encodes CASSQLRATETQYF.

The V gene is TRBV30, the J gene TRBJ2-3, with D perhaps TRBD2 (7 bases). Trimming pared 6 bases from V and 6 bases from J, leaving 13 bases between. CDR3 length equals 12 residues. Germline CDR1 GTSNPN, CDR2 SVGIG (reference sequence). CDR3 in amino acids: CACPGGSDTQYF. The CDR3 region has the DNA TGTGCCTGTCCGGGGGGCTCGGATACGCAGTATTTT.

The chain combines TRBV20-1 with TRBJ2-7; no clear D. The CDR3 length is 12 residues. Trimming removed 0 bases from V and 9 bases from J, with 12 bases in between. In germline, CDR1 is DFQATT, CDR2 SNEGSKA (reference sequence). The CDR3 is CSAREGQSGQYF. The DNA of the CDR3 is TGCAGTGCTAGAGAAGGGCAGAGTGGGCAGTACTTC.

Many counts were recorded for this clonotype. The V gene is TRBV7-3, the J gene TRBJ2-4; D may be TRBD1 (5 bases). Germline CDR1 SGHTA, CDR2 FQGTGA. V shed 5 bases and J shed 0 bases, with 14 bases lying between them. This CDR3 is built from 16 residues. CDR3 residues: CASSEDSLQAKNIQYF. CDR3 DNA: TGTGCCAGCAGCGAAGACAGCCTACAAGCCAAAAACATTCAGTACTTC.

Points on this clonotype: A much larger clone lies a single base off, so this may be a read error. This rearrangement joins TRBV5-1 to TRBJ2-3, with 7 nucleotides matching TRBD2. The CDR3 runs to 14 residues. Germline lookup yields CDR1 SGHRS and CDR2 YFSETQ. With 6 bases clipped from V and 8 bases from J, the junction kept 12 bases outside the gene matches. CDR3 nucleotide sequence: TGCGCCAGCATCTCAGGACTAGAGTTTGGTACGCAGTATTTT. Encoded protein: CASISGLEFGTQYF.

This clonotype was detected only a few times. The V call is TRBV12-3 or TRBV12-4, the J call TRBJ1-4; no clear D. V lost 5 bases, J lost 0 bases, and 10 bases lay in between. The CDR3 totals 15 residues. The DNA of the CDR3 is TGTGCCAGCAGTCCCCGCCTTGCAACTAATGAAAAACTGTTTTTT. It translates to CASSPRLATNEKLFF.

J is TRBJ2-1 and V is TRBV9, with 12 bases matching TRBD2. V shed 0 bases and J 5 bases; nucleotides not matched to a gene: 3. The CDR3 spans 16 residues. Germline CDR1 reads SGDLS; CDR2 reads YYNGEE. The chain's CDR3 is CASSVGGTSGHNEQFF. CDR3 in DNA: TGTGCCAGCAGCGTAGGTGGGACTAGCGGGCACAATGAGCAGTTCTTC.

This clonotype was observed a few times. The chain's CDR3 is CAISDYGTGGSYEQYV. The CDR3 DNA sequence: TGTGCCATCAGTGACTACGGGACAGGGGGCTCCTACGAGCAGTACGTC. The chain joins TRBV10-3 to TRBJ2-7, with TRBD1 matching over 11 bases. Germline CDR1 ENHRY, CDR2 SYGVKD. V was clipped by 3 bases and J by 0 bases; unmatched bases: 4. The CDR3 is 16 amino acids.

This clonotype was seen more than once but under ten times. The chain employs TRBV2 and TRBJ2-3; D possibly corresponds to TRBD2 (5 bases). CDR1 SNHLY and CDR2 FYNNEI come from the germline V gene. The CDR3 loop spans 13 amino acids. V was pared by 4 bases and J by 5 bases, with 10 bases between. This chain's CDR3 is CASSAAREDTQYF. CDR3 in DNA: TGTGCCAGCAGTGCCGCGAGGGAAGATACGCAGTATTTT. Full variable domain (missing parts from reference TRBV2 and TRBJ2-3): EPEVTQTPSHQVTQMGQEVILRCVPISNHLYFYWYRQILGQKVEFLVSFYNNEISEKSEIFDDQFSVERPDGSNFTLKIRSTKLEDSAMYFCASSAAREDTQYFGPGTRLTVL.

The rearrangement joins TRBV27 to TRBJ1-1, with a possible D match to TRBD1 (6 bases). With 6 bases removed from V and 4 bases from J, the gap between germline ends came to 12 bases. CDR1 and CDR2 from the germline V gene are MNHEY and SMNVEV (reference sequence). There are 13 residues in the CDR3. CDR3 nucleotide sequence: TGTGCCAGCAGGACGCAGGGGAGCACTGAAGCTTTCTTT. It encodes CASRTQGSTEAFF.

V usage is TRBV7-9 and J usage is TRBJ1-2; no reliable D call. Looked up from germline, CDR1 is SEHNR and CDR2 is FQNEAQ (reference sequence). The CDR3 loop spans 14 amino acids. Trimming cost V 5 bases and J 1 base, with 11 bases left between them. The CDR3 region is CASSPDGFNYGYTF. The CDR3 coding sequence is TGTGCCAGCAGCCCCGATGGCTTTAACTATGGCTACACCTTC.

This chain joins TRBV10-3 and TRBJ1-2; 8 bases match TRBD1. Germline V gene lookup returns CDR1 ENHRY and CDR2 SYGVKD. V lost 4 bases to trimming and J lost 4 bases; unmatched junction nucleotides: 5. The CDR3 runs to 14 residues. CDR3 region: CAISGSQGGYGYTF. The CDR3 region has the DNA TGTGCCATCAGTGGCTCACAGGGGGGCTATGGCTACACCTTC.

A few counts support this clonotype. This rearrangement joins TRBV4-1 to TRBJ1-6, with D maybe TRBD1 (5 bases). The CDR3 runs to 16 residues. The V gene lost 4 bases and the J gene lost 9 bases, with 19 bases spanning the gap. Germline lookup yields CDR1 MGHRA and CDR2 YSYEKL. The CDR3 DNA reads TGCGCCAGCAGCCTAATCGGGGGGAGGGGACGTTCACCCCTCCACTTT. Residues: CASSLIGGRGRSPLHF.

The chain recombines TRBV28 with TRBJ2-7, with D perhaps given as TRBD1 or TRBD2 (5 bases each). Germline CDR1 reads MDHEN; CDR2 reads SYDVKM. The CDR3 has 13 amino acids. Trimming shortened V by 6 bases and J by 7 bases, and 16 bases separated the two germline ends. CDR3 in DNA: TGTGCCAGCAGAGACGACAGTTCGGGGGAGCAGTACGTC. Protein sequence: CASRDDSSGEQYV.

CDR3 bases: TGTGCCAGCAGCCCACTAATCACAGGGGAGCTGTTTTTT. This encodes CASSPLITGELFF. The chain employs TRBV3-1 and TRBJ2-2; D remains ambiguous. The germline V and J ends were trimmed by 4 bases and 8 bases, with 11 bases remaining between them. Germline V gene lookup returns CDR1 LGHDT and CDR2 YNNKEL (reference sequence). CDR3 length: 13 amino acids.

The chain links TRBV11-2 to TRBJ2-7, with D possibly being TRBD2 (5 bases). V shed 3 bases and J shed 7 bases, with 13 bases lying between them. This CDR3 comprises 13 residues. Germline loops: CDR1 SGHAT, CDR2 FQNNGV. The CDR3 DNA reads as TGTGCCAGCAGCTTTCAGCAGGAGCGGGAGCAGTACTTC. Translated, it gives CASSFQQEREQYF. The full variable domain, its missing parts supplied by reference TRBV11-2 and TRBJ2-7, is EAGVAQSPRYKIIEKRQSVAFWCNPISGHATLYWYQQILGQGPKLLIQFQNNGVVDDSQLPKDRFSAERLKGVDSTLKIQPAKLEDSAVYLCASSFQQEREQYFGPGTRLTVT.

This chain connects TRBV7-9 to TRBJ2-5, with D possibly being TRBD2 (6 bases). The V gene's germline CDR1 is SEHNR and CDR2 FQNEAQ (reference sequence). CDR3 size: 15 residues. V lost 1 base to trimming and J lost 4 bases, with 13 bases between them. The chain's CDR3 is CASSLGRRGGETQYF. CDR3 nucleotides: TGTGCCAGCAGCTTAGGACGGCGGGGAGGAGAGACCCAGTACTTC.

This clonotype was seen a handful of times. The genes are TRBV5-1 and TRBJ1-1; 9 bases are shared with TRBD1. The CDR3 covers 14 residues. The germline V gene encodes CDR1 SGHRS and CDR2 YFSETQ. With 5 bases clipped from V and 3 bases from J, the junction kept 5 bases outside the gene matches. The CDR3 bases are TGCGCCAGCAGAGAACAGGGGGCCTACACTGAAGCTTTCTTT. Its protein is CASREQGAYTEAFF.